This is a list of T cell receptor beta chains from one sample in a study of blood T cell repertoires in COVID-19. Clones were read by immunoSEQ multiplex PCR, and TCRdb kept only the in-frame ones, dropping some. The sample yields about 210,000 clones, 80% to 85% seen once. Sequencing was carried out using peripheral blood. The receptor source for this set is a woman in her 70s with COVID-19, enrolled during active disease. CDR3s include the opening cysteine and the closing phenylalanine or tryptophan. A D gene is named only where the DNA matches it firmly. Some rows mark clone size as missing; the rest say once, few, many or name a class of expanded clone.

J | V | D | size | DNA | CDR3
TRBJ1-2 | TRBV5-1 | NA | NA | TGCGCCAGCAGCTTGTTATTAACAGACCACCTAGGCTACACCTTC | CASSLLLTDHLGYTF
TRBJ2-7 | TRBV5-5 | TRBD2 | NA | TGTGCCAGCAGCTTGCCCAAACTAGCGGGAGCCTACGAGCAGTACTTC | CASSLPKLAGAYEQYF
TRBJ2-7 | TRBV28 | NA | NA | TGTGCCAGCAGTTTTTCACAGAGGACAGTCTCCTACGAGCAGTACTTC | CASSFSQRTVSYEQYF
TRBJ2-3 | TRBV7-6 | TRBD2 | NA | TGTGCCAGCAGCTTAGGTAGCGGGATGGGTACAGATACGCAGTATTTT | CASSLGSGMGTDTQYF
TRBJ1-1 | TRBV6-2/TRBV6-3 | TRBD1 | NA | TGTGCCAGCAGTTACACCGGGACAGGGGGTATGAACACTGAAGCTTTCTTT | CASSYTGTGGMNTEAFF
TRBJ2-7 | TRBV2 | TRBD1 | few | TGTGCCAGTGGGACAGGTATCTCCTACGAGCAGTACTTC | CASGTGISYEQYF
TRBJ1-1 | TRBV28 | TRBD1 | NA | TGTGCCAGCAGTCCTACAGGGGGCTATACTGAAGCTTTCTTT | CASSPTGGYTEAFF
TRBJ2-2 | TRBV4-2 | TRBD1 | NA | TGTGCCAGCAGCCAACAACTTGGACAGGGAGGTAACACCGGGGAGCTGTTTTTT | CASSQQLGQGGNTGELFF
TRBJ1-2 | TRBV6-5 | NA | once | TGTGCCAGCAGTTTAAATCGGGACACCTATGGCTACACCTTC | CASSLNRDTYGYTF
TRBJ2-7 | TRBV5-6 | NA | few | TGTGCCAGCAGCTGGGGGGGACAGGCCTACGAGCAGTACTTC | CASSWGGQAYEQYF
TRBJ1-1 | TRBV6-2/TRBV6-3 | NA | NA | TGTGCCAGCAGTTACCAGGGTCGGGTCACTGAAGCTTTCTTT | CASSYQGRVTEAFF
TRBJ2-5 | TRBV15 | NA | NA | TGTGCCACCAGCAGTGCCCGGGATCTACAAGAGACCCAGTACTTC | CATSSARDLQETQYF
TRBJ2-2 | TRBV15 | NA | NA | TGTGCCACCAGCAGACCCTACAGGGAAGCCGGGGAGCTGTTTTTT | CATSRPYREAGELFF
TRBJ1-2 | TRBV28 | TRBD1 | NA | TGTGCCAGCAGTTTGAACAGGGGGAATGGCTACACCTTC | CASSLNRGNGYTF
TRBJ1-1 | TRBV3-1/TRBV3-2 | NA | NA | TGTGCCAGCAGCCAATCAGGGGTTGGTGAAGCTTTCTTT | CASSQSGVGEAFF
TRBJ2-2 | TRBV6-2/TRBV6-3 | TRBD1 | NA | TGTGCCAGCAGTCTCCGGGACAGAAACACCGGGGAGCTGTTTTTT | CASSLRDRNTGELFF
TRBJ2-3 | TRBV5-6 | TRBD2 | NA | TGTGCCAGCAGCACCTCGACTAGCAGGAGCACAGATACGCAGTATTTT | CASSTSTSRSTDTQYF
TRBJ2-3 | TRBV10-2 | NA | few | TGCGCCACCTCACCCGATTTGAGGAGTACCGCAGATACGCAGTATTTT | CATSPDLRSTADTQYF
TRBJ2-6 | TRBV7-6 | NA | NA | TGTGCCAGCAGCCTAAACCGGAGGGCTGGGGCCAACGTCCTGACTTTC | CASSLNRRAGANVLTF
TRBJ1-5 | TRBV28 | NA | NA | TGTGCCAGCAAGGAAGGGGGCAATCAGCCCCAGCATTTT | CASKEGGNQPQHF
TRBJ2-7 | TRBV10-2 | TRBD1 | NA | TGCGCCAGCAGTGAACGGGACAGGGGAACCTACGAGCAGTACTTC | CASSERDRGTYEQYF
TRBJ2-1 | TRBV7-3 | NA | NA | TGTGCCAGCAGCTTAACGATGGCTAGCTCCCGGAATGAGCAGTTCTTC | CASSLTMASSRNEQFF
TRBJ1-6 | TRBV7-9 | NA | NA | TGTGCCAGCAGCCCAGAAAATTCACCCCTCCACTTT | CASSPENSPLHF
TRBJ2-7 | TRBV7-2 | NA | NA | TGTGCCAGCAGCCTCTCTTCCTACGAGCAGTACTTC | CASSLSSYEQYF